This entry lists 14 T cell receptor beta chains sequenced from one sample in a study of blood T cell repertoires in COVID-19. The repertoire was sequenced with immunoSEQ multiplex PCR; TCRdb's copy has only in-frame clones and lacks some. The sample lists 150,000 to 200,000 clones; less than 90% were seen once. The sample taken for sequencing was PBMCs or T cells enriched from blood (not recorded which). The source of these receptors is a woman in her twenties or thirties who had been exposed to COVID-19.

V usage is TRBV7-9 and J usage is TRBJ1-1, with D perhaps matching TRBD1 (5 bases). The germline gives CDR1 SEHNR, CDR2 FQNEAQ (reference sequence). CDR3 length: 13 amino acids. The V gene lost 2 bases and the J gene lost 7 bases, with 11 bases spanning the gap. The CDR3 DNA follows: TGTGCCAGCAGCTTACGGGCACAGGATGAAGCTTTCTTT. This gives the protein CASSLRAQDEAFF.

The rearrangement links TRBV27 to TRBJ1-2; D gene ambiguous. Trimming took 6 bases from V and 2 from J, leaving 19 bases between them. The germline gives CDR1 MNHEY, CDR2 SMNVEV (reference sequence). The CDR3 sequence is 16 residues long. CDR3 loop: CASSPISGSMNYGYTF. The CDR3 DNA follows: TGTGCCAGCAGCCCAATCTCCGGGTCGATGAACTATGGCTACACCTTC.

The chain carries TRBV12-3 or TRBV12-4 and TRBJ1-5, with D perhaps TRBD1 (5 bases). V was pared by 3 bases and J by 6 bases, with 9 bases between. The CDR3 totals 13 residues. The CDR3 region has the DNA TGTGCCAGCAGTTTCCAGGGTGGTCAGCCCCAGCATTTT. Translated: CASSFQGGQPQHF.

Only one count was recorded for this clone. The chain links TRBV19 to TRBJ2-3; 12 bases are a match to TRBD2. Per the germline V gene, CDR1 is LNHDA and CDR2 is SQIVND (reference sequence). The junction had 4 bases not matched to a gene; V was cut back by 5 bases and J by 4 bases. This CDR3 spans 15 amino acids. This CDR3 is CASSPPSGGADTQYF. The CDR3 nucleotides read TGTGCCAGTAGTCCTCCTAGCGGGGGGGCAGATACGCAGTATTTT.

The chain employs TRBV6-1 and TRBJ1-2; D unresolved. Looked up from germline, CDR1 is MNHNS and CDR2 is SASEGT. Trimming took off 1 base at V and 0 bases at J, with 3 bases between the two ends. The CDR3 totals 13 residues. For the CDR3, the DNA is TGTGCCAGCAGTGAAGGCGCTAACTATGGCTACACCTTC. This encodes CASSEGANYGYTF.

The chain recombines TRBV24-1 with TRBJ2-3, with D possibly being TRBD2 (5 bases). The CDR3 has 16 amino acids. Trimming cost V 7 bases and J 2 bases, with 18 bases left between them. CDR1 KGHDR and CDR2 SFDVKD come from the germline V gene. CDR3: CATRTQSSGITDTQYF. DNA for the CDR3: TGTGCCACCAGAACCCAATCATCGGGGATCACAGATACGCAGTATTTT.

The V call is TRBV27, the J call TRBJ1-1; D uncertain. Trimming stripped 6 bases from V and 6 bases from J, with 17 bases between. The CDR3 contains 14 residues. Germline V CDR1 and CDR2: MNHEY, SMNVEV (reference sequence). The CDR3 is CASSKGPGMAEAFF. Written as DNA, the CDR3 is TGTGCCAGCAGCAAAGGGCCGGGGATGGCTGAAGCTTTCTTT.

As for this clone: The sample has other DNA sequences that encode this CDR3 too. V and J are TRBV6-5 and TRBJ1-2, with 9 bases matching TRBD1. Germline V gene sequence: CDR1 MNHEY, CDR2 SVGAGI. CDR3 length equals 11 residues. The ends lost 8 bases at V and 8 bases at J; junction bases unmatched: 3. CDR3 loop: CASRTGGGYTF. CDR3 DNA sequence: TGTGCCAGCCGAACAGGGGGCGGCTACACCTTC.

This chain joins TRBV6-5 and TRBJ1-6, with D uncertain. Trimming left V 6 bases short and J 8 bases short, with 17 bases between. This CDR3 comprises 15 residues. Germline V gene data show CDR1 as MNHEY and CDR2 as SVGAGI. CDR3 nucleotides: TGTGCCAGCAGACCAGACCATAGCTGGGATTCACCCCTCCACTTT. Its translation is CASRPDHSWDSPLHF.

In DNA, the CDR3 is TGTGCCAGCAGCCGATTCGACCAGCGAAAAGAGACCCAGTACTTC. Translated, it gives CASSRFDQRKETQYF. The chain carries TRBV11-2 and TRBJ2-5, with unresolved D. CDR1 and CDR2 (germline): SGHAT, FQNNGV. This CDR3 has 15 amino acids. Trimming took off 5 bases at V and 3 bases at J, with 16 bases between the two ends.

The chain employs TRBV5-1 and TRBJ2-5; 12 nucleotides align to TRBD2. Germline CDR1 and CDR2: SGHRS and YFSETQ. The CDR3 totals 19 residues. V lost 4 bases and J lost 2; bases outside the gene matches: 15. The CDR3: CASSPRASGGAASQETQYF. CDR3 nucleotides: TGCGCCAGCAGCCCCAGGGCTAGCGGGGGGGCGGCTAGTCAAGAGACCCAGTACTTC.

This clone was detected only a few times. V and J are TRBV2 and TRBJ1-5; 9 bases are shared with TRBD1. J was trimmed by 6 bases and V by 1 base; bases with no gene match: 4. From germline, CDR1 is SNHLY and CDR2 FYNNEI. This CDR3 has 15 amino acids. The CDR3 protein is CASSEDGTGSQPQHF. The CDR3 DNA reads TGTGCCAGCAGTGAAGACGGGACAGGGAGTCAGCCCCAGCATTTT. The full variable domain, with the rest looked up from reference TRBV2 and TRBJ1-5, is EPEVTQTPSHQVTQMGQEVILRCVPISNHLYFYWYRQILGQKVEFLVSFYNNEISEKSEIFDDQFSVERPDGSNFTLKIRSTKLEDSAMYFCASSEDGTGSQPQHFGDGTRLSIL.

V is TRBV5-1 and J is TRBJ2-7, with D possibly matching TRBD2 (7 bases). The CDR3 covers 15 residues. Per the germline V gene, CDR1 is SGHRS and CDR2 is YFSETQ. The ends were cut back, 5 bases at V and 3 bases at J, with 18 bases in the middle. CDR3: CASRDEKGGFYEQYF. In DNA, the CDR3 is TGCGCCAGCAGGGATGAAAAGGGGGGGTTCTACGAGCAGTACTTC.

A note on this clone: This sequence may be a read error, since a much larger clone differs from it by one base. This specimen includes other DNA sequences encoding the same CDR3. The rearrangement uses TRBV7-3 and TRBJ1-1; D possibly corresponds to TRBD1 (5 bases). The V gene's germline CDR1 is SGHTA and CDR2 FQGTGA. This CDR3 has 13 residues. V was trimmed by 2 bases and J by 1 base, leaving 5 bases between them. In DNA, the CDR3 is TGTGCCAGCAGCTTAGGGGCGAACACTGAAGCTTTCTTT. Its translation is CASSLGANTEAFF.